These 21 T cell receptor beta chains were sequenced from one sample in a study of T cells after yellow fever vaccination. TCRdb passed the 5' RACE reads through MiXCR, listing each CDR3 protein once. The data contain 250,000 to 400,000 distinct CDR3 sequences, about 4% of them singletons. The starting material was PBMCs, obtained 5 days after the yellow fever booster vaccination. The receptors derive from a young man who received the YFV17D yellow fever vaccine.

This clonotype was found a few times. The chain uses TRBV30 and TRBJ2-2; no clear D gene. Germline V gene data show CDR1 as GTSNPN and CDR2 as SVGIG (reference sequence). CDR3 length: 13 amino acids. Trimming took off 0 bases at V and 6 bases at J, with 8 bases between the two ends. The CDR3 is CAWSVHGSGELFF. As DNA, the CDR3 is TGTGCCTGGAGTGTACATGGGTCCGGGGAGCTGTTTTTT.

In its sample, this clonotype was seen a few times. This chain connects TRBV27 to TRBJ2-2; maybe TRBD1 (6 bases). The CDR3 consists of 15 residues. Germline V lookup: CDR1 MNHEY, CDR2 SMNVEV (reference sequence). V shed 3 bases and J shed 7 bases, with 15 bases lying between them. The CDR3 DNA sequence: TGTGCCAGCAGTTTCGGGCAGGGGATAAGCGGGGAGCTGTTTTTT. Protein sequence: CASSFGQGISGELFF.

This clonotype has only a few counts. The V call is TRBV21-1, the J call TRBJ1-3; the table's D call of TRBD1 was not tested on the DNA. TRBV21-1 is termed a pseudogene. This CDR3 is built from 14 residues. The CDR3: CASSPRTGINTIYF. CDR3 bases: TGTGCCAGCAGCCCCCGGACAGGAATAAACACCATATATTTT.

This sequence joins TRBV11-2 and TRBJ1-6; D gene uncertain. The CDR3 loop spans 12 amino acids. CDR1 SGHAT and CDR2 FQNNGV come from the germline V gene. Trimming took 5 bases from V and 6 from J, leaving 5 bases between them. Here the CDR3 reads CASSNLNSPLHF. In DNA form, the CDR3 reads TGTGCCAGCAGCAACCTTAATTCACCCCTCCACTTT.

The rearrangement uses TRBV29-1 and TRBJ2-3; 10 bases match TRBD2. Germline CDR1 and CDR2: SQVTM and ANQGSEA. The CDR3 totals 14 residues. J gave up 5 bases and V 6 bases, and 8 bases lay outside the gene matches. In DNA form, the CDR3 reads TGCAGCGTCCAGCTAGCGGGGGCGATAGATACGCAGTATTTT. This codes for CSVQLAGAIDTQYF.

This clonotype has just a few counts. The rearrangement joins TRBV7-3 to TRBJ2-5; possible D gene TRBD1, 7 bases. Germline assignment: CDR1 SGHTA and CDR2 FQGTGA. The CDR3 is 22 amino acids. Trimming shortened V by 2 bases and J by 2 bases, and 33 bases separated the two germline ends. CDR3 in amino acids: CASSLFRRDIVSDRVGQETQYF. DNA for the CDR3: TGTGCCAGCAGCTTATTCAGGAGGGACATAGTTTCCGACAGGGTTGGTCAAGAGACCCAGTACTTC.

The genes are TRBV6-1 and TRBJ1-5, with 10 bases aligning to TRBD1. There are 16 residues in the CDR3. J was trimmed by 5 bases and V by 4 bases; bases with no gene match: 8. Germline lookup yields CDR1 MNHNS and CDR2 SASEGT. CDR3: CASSAPGQGSHQPQHF. The DNA of the CDR3 is TGTGCCAGCAGTGCCCCGGGACAGGGGTCTCATCAGCCCCAGCATTTT.

Ten or more counts support this clonotype. This chain joins TRBV7-2 and TRBJ1-5; 9 positions agree with TRBD1. Trimming removed 1 base from V and 9 bases from J; junction bases left unmatched: 7. The CDR3 sequence is 15 residues long. CDR1 and CDR2 from the germline V gene are SGHTA and FQGNSA. The CDR3 sequence is CASSLEGTGRRPQHF. The CDR3 bases are TGTGCCAGCAGCTTAGAAGGGACAGGGCGTCGGCCCCAGCATTTT.

The chain carries TRBV10-2 and TRBJ2-5, with 10 bases that match TRBD2. The CDR3 is 15 amino acids. Germline values: CDR1 WSHSY, CDR2 SAAADI. V shed 6 bases, J shed 4 bases, and the junction held 8 bases outside the gene matches. In DNA, the CDR3 is TGCGCCAGCAGCGAACAAGCGGGGGGGCCAGAGACCCAGTACTTC. It encodes CASSEQAGGPETQYF.

The rearrangement links TRBV29-1 to TRBJ1-1, with 7 bases identical to TRBD1. V lost 4 bases, J lost 4 bases, and 9 bases stayed unmatched. This CDR3 is built from 14 residues. Per the germline V gene, CDR1 is SQVTM and CDR2 is ANQGSEA. The CDR3 DNA follows: TGCAGCGTTGCCATCAACTCAGGGGGCACTGAAGCTTTCTTT. This sequence encodes CSVAINSGGTEAFF.

This chain connects TRBV19 to TRBJ2-1; TRBD2 matches at 12 bases. Germline CDR1 is LNHDA and CDR2 is SQIVND (reference sequence). The CDR3 covers 16 residues. V trimming: 7 bases; J trimming: 7 bases; junction bases outside the gene matches: 11. CDR3 in amino acids: CASTYRTSGVGNEQFF. DNA for the CDR3: TGTGCCAGTACCTACCGGACTAGCGGGGTGGGAAATGAGCAGTTCTTC.

This clonotype has just a few counts. The J gene is TRBJ1-2, the V gene TRBV9; D not certain. V lost 0 bases and J 6 bases, leaving 6 bases between the germline ends. The CDR3 consists of 12 residues. The germline gives CDR1 SGDLS, CDR2 YYNGEE. The CDR3 spells CASSVGVDGYTF. CDR3 coding DNA: TGTGCCAGCAGCGTAGGGGTCGATGGCTACACCTTC.

This clonotype has a handful of counts. The chain has TRBV5-5 and TRBJ1-5; no clear D. V lost 2 bases and J 10 bases, leaving 37 bases between the germline ends. The CDR3 contains 21 residues. Germline-derived CDR1 and CDR2 are SGHKS and YYEKEE (reference sequence). CDR3 in amino acids: CASSLYRVEQTVALPRCPQHF. In DNA form, the CDR3 reads TGTGCCAGCAGCTTATACCGGGTAGAGCAGACTGTGGCTTTACCTCGGTGTCCCCAGCATTTT.

V usage is TRBV7-9 and J usage is TRBJ2-4, with no clear D. Trimming pared 3 bases from V and 9 bases from J, leaving 15 bases between. The CDR3 spans 14 residues. Germline CDR1 reads SEHNR; CDR2 reads FQNEAQ (reference sequence). CDR3 sequence: CASSLFEQSSIQYF. The CDR3, as DNA: TGTGCCAGCAGCTTGTTCGAGCAGAGCAGCATTCAGTACTTC.

This clonotype occurred a few times. The chain couples TRBV6-2 or TRBV6-3 to TRBJ2-7; D is uncertain. CDR3 length equals 16 residues. Trimming removed 2 bases from V and 2 bases from J, with 16 bases in between. Germline V lookup: CDR1 MNHEY, CDR2 SVGEGT. Here the CDR3 DNA reads TGTGCCAGCAGTTACACTTTAGTCCAGGTACCCTACGAGCAGTACTTC. It yields the protein CASSYTLVQVPYEQYF.

CDR3 sequence: CASSFSEGNTEAFF. CDR3 DNA: TGTGCCAGCTCATTTTCCGAGGGGAACACTGAAGCTTTCTTT. V is TRBV18 and J is TRBJ1-1, with D unclear. V was pared by 5 bases and J by 1 base, with 11 bases between. Germline assignment: CDR1 KGHSH and CDR2 LQKENI. The CDR3 totals 14 residues. The whole variable domain, remainder taken from reference TRBV18 and TRBJ1-1, is NAGVMQNPRHLVRRRGQEARLRCSPMKGHSHVYWYRQLPEEGLKFMVYLQKENIIDESGMPKERFSAEFPKEGPSILRIQQVVRGDSAAYFCASSFSEGNTEAFFGQGTRLTVV.

This clonotype was observed at least ten times. The rearrangement joins TRBV7-2 to TRBJ2-5; possible D gene TRBD2, 5 bases. The length of the CDR3 is 13 residues. Trimming cost V 3 bases and J 7 bases, with 12 bases left between them. Germline loops: CDR1 SGHTA, CDR2 FQGNSA. In DNA form, the CDR3 reads TGTGCCAGCAGCTTTTTGACCCGGGGGACCCAGTACTTC. Its protein is CASSFLTRGTQYF.

V is TRBV25-1 and J is TRBJ1-4; no clear D. CDR3 size: 15 residues. V was pared by 0 bases and J by 6 bases, with 11 bases between. In germline, CDR1 is MGHDK, CDR2 SYGVNS. CDR3 sequence: CASSEYDVPYEKLFF. The DNA for the CDR3 is TGTGCCAGCAGTGAATATGACGTCCCGTATGAAAAACTGTTTTTT.

CDR3 protein: CSVLITGKYSNQPQHF. The CDR3 DNA reads as TGCAGCGTGCTAATTACCGGGAAGTATAGCAATCAGCCCCAGCATTTT. This chain joins TRBV29-1 and TRBJ1-5, with D hard to call. V lost 6 bases, J lost 0 bases, and 18 bases lay in between. The CDR3 loop spans 16 amino acids. In germline, CDR1 is SQVTM, CDR2 ANQGSEA.

This clonotype was detected ten times or more. The CDR3 reads CASSPTTTVAEAFF. CDR3 coding DNA: TGTGCCAGCAGCCCTACTACCACGGTCGCTGAAGCTTTCTTT. The V gene is TRBV7-2, the J gene TRBJ1-1; D uncertain. The germline gives CDR1 SGHTA, CDR2 FQGNSA. The CDR3 totals 14 residues. Trimming shortened V by 5 bases and J by 6 bases, and 16 bases separated the two germline ends.

At least ten counts were recorded for this clonotype. The chain joins TRBV24-1 to TRBJ1-2, with D unresolved. The CDR3 spans 13 residues. V was pared by 4 bases and J by 3 bases, with 8 bases between. CDR1 and CDR2 (germline): KGHDR, SFDVKD. The CDR3, as DNA: TGTGCCACCAGTGAAACAGCAGACTATGGCTACACCTTC. Translated, it gives CATSETADYGYTF.